This T cell receptor (beta chain) was profiled in a study of beta chain features in type 1 diabetes. A CD45RO/CCR7/CD25/CD127/CD95/CD27 panel sorted naive, central memory, regulatory and stem cell-like memory CD4+ cells. Reverse transcribing all isolated RNA meant expressed TCRB transcripts were sequenced. TCRdb's copy holds only in-frame clones and misses some; the assay was immunoSEQ multiplex PCR. The repertoire has about half a million clones, roughly 10% of them found once; the top ten carry 0.045% to 0.05%. The CDR3 covers 14 residues. Germline V gene lookup returns CDR1 SGHTA and CDR2 FQGNSA. V was cut by 7 bases and J by 7 bases, with 19 bases left in between.

Sequencing was done on a sample of naive CD4+ T cells from blood. The sequence came from a woman between 18 and 30 years old in good health. The chain carries TRBV7-2 and TRBJ2-5; possibly TRBD2 for D (6 bases). CDR3 sequence: CASTQGVGTATQYF. CDR3 nucleotides: TGTGCCAGCACCCAGGGAGTCGGGACTGCGACCCAGTACTTC.